These 20 T cell receptor beta chains were sequenced from one sample in a study of cytomegalovirus exposure and HLA in healthy donors. The PCR contained 60 Vbeta and 13 Jbeta primers. Clones were sequenced by immunoSEQ multiplex PCR, and TCRdb holds only the in-frame ones, with some missing. This table lists some 46,000 clones. Sequenced sample: PBMCs. These receptors were collected from a male donor in good health and CMV-seronegative.

CDR3 sequence reads: CASSLARQDGYTF. Here the CDR3 DNA reads TGTGCCAGCAGCTTAGCGCGACAGGATGGCTACACCTTC. The genes are TRBV7-9 and TRBJ1-2, with a tentative D call TRBD1 (6 bases). In germline, CDR1 is SEHNR, CDR2 FQNEAQ (reference sequence). Trimming left V 0 bases short and J 6 bases short, with 8 bases between. The CDR3 loop spans 13 amino acids.

V usage is TRBV2 and J usage is TRBJ1-1; D is ambiguous. Germline V gene data show CDR1 as SNHLY and CDR2 as FYNNEI. V lost 8 bases, J lost 10 bases, and 17 bases lay in between. This CDR3 comprises 12 residues. The CDR3 DNA sequence: TGTGCCAGCGGGAGCGCTACGGGGTTAGCTTTCTTT. Its translation is CASGSATGLAFF. The variable domain in full, completed from reference TRBV2 and TRBJ1-1, reads EPEVTQTPSHQVTQMGQEVILRCVPISNHLYFYWYRQILGQKVEFLVSFYNNEISEKSEIFDDQFSVERPDGSNFTLKIRSTKLEDSAMYFCASGSATGLAFFGQGTRLTVV.

The chain joins TRBV7-9 to TRBJ1-1; a weak D match, TRBD1 (6 bases). This CDR3 has 15 amino acids. Germline values: CDR1 SEHNR, CDR2 FQNEAQ (reference sequence). Trimming cost V 3 bases and J 0 bases, with 11 bases left between them. CDR3 nucleotides: TGTGCCAGCAGCTTTTATACAGGGTTGAACACTGAAGCTTTCTTT. The encoded protein is CASSFYTGLNTEAFF.

DNA for the CDR3: TGTGCCTGGAGTGTAAGCGGGAATCAGCCCCAGCATTTT. Translating gives CAWSVSGNQPQHF. The chain couples TRBV30 to TRBJ1-5; D call uncertain. The CDR3 spans 13 residues. Germline lookup yields CDR1 GTSNPN and CDR2 SVGIG (reference sequence). V lost 0 bases, J lost 4 bases, and 7 bases lay in between.

The rearrangement joins TRBV11-2 to TRBJ1-2, with a tentative D call TRBD1 (5 bases). Per the germline V gene, CDR1 is SGHAT and CDR2 is FQNNGV. The ends were cut back, 0 bases at V and 3 bases at J, with 8 bases in the middle. CDR3 length: 14 residues. As DNA, the CDR3 is TGTGCCAGCAGCTTAGAGGGGGGGGACTATGGCTACACCTTC. As protein: CASSLEGGDYGYTF.

V usage is TRBV5-1 and J usage is TRBJ1-2, with D unclear. V was clipped by 0 bases and J by 5 bases, with 8 bases between them. The length of the CDR3 is 13 residues. Germline CDR1 SGHRS, CDR2 YFSETQ. Here the CDR3 reads CASSLDKIYGYTF. The CDR3 nucleotides are TGCGCCAGCAGCTTGGACAAAATTTATGGCTACACCTTC.

The J gene is TRBJ2-6, the V gene TRBV7-6, with 7 bases identical to TRBD1. CDR3 length: 18 amino acids. Per germline, CDR1 SGHVS and CDR2 FNYEAQ. J lost 4 bases, V lost 4 bases, and 13 bases had no gene match. The CDR3: CASSSNRGRQLGANVLTF. DNA of the CDR3: TGTGCCAGCAGCTCGAACAGGGGACGACAATTAGGGGCCAACGTCCTGACTTTC.

The V and J genes are TRBV27 and TRBJ1-3; tentative D call: TRBD1 (5 bases). The CDR3 length is 14 residues. V was trimmed by 6 bases and J by 3 bases, leaving 12 bases between them. Germline V gene data show CDR1 as MNHEY and CDR2 as SMNVEV (reference sequence). The CDR3 bases are TGTGCCAGCAGCCCAGACAGCGTTGGAAACACCATATATTTT. Its protein product is CASSPDSVGNTIYF.

This chain connects TRBV5-2 to TRBJ1-1; the DNA was not compared with TRBD1, the D call given in the table. TRBV5-2 is noted as a pseudogene. The CDR3 is 13 residues long. The CDR3 region has the DNA TGTGCCAGCAAGGGGACAGGGAGCACTGAAGCTTTCTTT. Its translation: CASKGTGSTEAFF.

The chain combines TRBV4-1 with TRBJ2-7; 8 bases line up with TRBD2. Germline CDR1 MGHRA, CDR2 YSYEKL. The CDR3 loop spans 16 amino acids. Unmatched junction bases numbered 11, after V lost 3 bases and J lost 4 bases. Here the CDR3 DNA reads TGCGCCAGCAGCCACCCATCCGGACTAGCAACTTACGAGCAGTACTTC. Its protein is CASSHPSGLATYEQYF.

The J gene is TRBJ2-5, the V gene TRBV7-2; weak D call: TRBD1 (5 bases). The V and J ends lost 5 bases and 5 bases respectively, with 12 bases between them. Per germline, CDR1 SGHTA and CDR2 FQGNSA. The CDR3 has 13 amino acids. This CDR3 reads CASSPAQAETQYF. The CDR3 nucleotides are TGTGCCAGCAGCCCGGCACAGGCGGAGACCCAGTACTTC.

In DNA, the CDR3 is TGTGCCTGGAAAGGGGGCTTCAACACTGAAGCTTTCTTT. Translation: CAWKGGFNTEAFF. The V call is TRBV30, the J call TRBJ1-1; 7 bases are a match to TRBD1. CDR1 is GTSNPN and CDR2 is SVGIG in the germline V gene (reference sequence). CDR3 length: 13 amino acids. Trimming at V came to 4 bases and at J to 2 bases, leaving 4 bases not matched to a gene.

This CDR3 reads CASSSRSGQVNQPQHF. CDR3 DNA: TGTGCCAGCAGCTCGAGGAGCGGACAGGTCAATCAGCCCCAGCATTTT. This chain joins TRBV7-2 and TRBJ1-5; 7 bases match TRBD1. Trimming at V came to 4 bases and at J to 3 bases, leaving 9 bases not matched to a gene. CDR1 and CDR2 from the germline V gene are SGHTA and FQGNSA. The CDR3 is 16 residues long.

The chain links TRBV4-2 to TRBJ2-5, with 7 bases identical to TRBD2. V trimming: 1 base; J trimming: 2 bases; junction bases outside the gene matches: 4. This CDR3 comprises 15 residues. CDR1 and CDR2 from the germline V gene are LGHNA and YNFKEQ. CDR3 DNA sequence: TGTGCCAGCAGCCAAGCTAGCGGCCCTCAAGAGACCCAGTACTTC. Residues: CASSQASGPQETQYF.

The chain links TRBV10-3 to TRBJ2-3; 10 nucleotides line up with TRBD2. Looked up from germline, CDR1 is ENHRY and CDR2 is SYGVKD. There are 14 residues in the CDR3. V shed 8 bases and J 4 bases; nucleotides not matched to a gene: 6. CDR3 DNA: TGTGCCATCCTAGCGGGAGAATTCTCAGATACGCAGTATTTT. Protein sequence: CAILAGEFSDTQYF.

The chain links TRBV27 to TRBJ1-5, with a weak D call TRBD1 (6 bases). V was clipped by 2 bases and J by 4 bases, with 12 bases between them. Germline V CDR1 and CDR2: MNHEY, SMNVEV (reference sequence). This CDR3 region has 15 residues. Here the CDR3 DNA reads TGTGCCAGCAGTTTAATCGGGACACCTAATCAGCCCCAGCATTTT. Its translation is CASSLIGTPNQPQHF.

The chain's CDR3 is CSVVGQGNEQFF. The DNA of the CDR3 is TGCAGCGTTGTCGGCCAGGGCAATGAGCAGTTCTTC. The genes are TRBV29-1 and TRBJ2-1; a weak D match, TRBD1 (5 bases). V shed 4 bases and J shed 6 bases, with 10 bases lying between them. The length of the CDR3 is 12 residues. Per germline, CDR1 SQVTM and CDR2 ANQGSEA.

The CDR3 region is CASSSVAYGYTF. The CDR3 DNA follows: TGTGCCAGCAGCTCGGTCGCTTATGGCTACACCTTC. The rearrangement uses TRBV7-9 and TRBJ1-2; D not certain. Trimming shortened V by 4 bases and J by 5 bases, and 8 bases separated the two germline ends. Germline V gives CDR1 SEHNR, CDR2 FQNEAQ (reference sequence). The CDR3 sequence is 12 residues long.

This chain uses TRBV25-1 with TRBJ1-2, with 9 bases identical to TRBD1. The CDR3 totals 18 residues. The ends lost 4 bases at V and 8 bases at J; junction bases unmatched: 20. CDR1 and CDR2 from the germline V gene are MGHDK and SYGVNS. As DNA, the CDR3 is TGTGCCAGCAGTGGCAACCGGGACAGGGAGCCTAGACGTACGGGCTACACCTTC. It yields the protein CASSGNRDREPRRTGYTF.

The rearrangement joins TRBV13 to TRBJ1-5; 7 bases fit TRBD1. Germline trimming cut 2 bases from V and 4 bases from J; bases unmatched to any gene: 8. In germline, CDR1 is PRHDT, CDR2 FYEKMQ (reference sequence). The CDR3 is 16 amino acids. CDR3 in amino acids: CASSLRRGPGNQPQHF. CDR3 in DNA: TGTGCCAGCAGCTTAAGGAGGGGGCCGGGAAATCAGCCCCAGCATTTT.